One and the same sample provided the 5 T cell receptor beta chains below, sequenced in a study of graft-versus-host responses after intestinal transplantation. Method: immunoSEQ multiplex PCR; TCRdb's copy keeps in-frame clones and lacks some. The sample contains tens of thousands of clones, around 78% of which appear only once. Sequencing used PBMCs, obtained 28 days after intestinal transplant. These receptors were taken from a human patient who received an intestinal transplant, so some T cells may come from the graft donor.

V is TRBV21-1 and J is TRBJ1-2. TRBV21-1 has pseudogene status. The length of the CDR3 is 19 residues. CDR3 protein: CASSKVGGGPLDYGYGYTF. The CDR3, as DNA: TGTGCCAGCAGCAAAGTAGGGGGGGGTCCACTCGACTATGGGTATGGCTACACCTTC.

V is TRBV19 and J is TRBJ2-7; a possible D gene is TRBD2 (6 bases). V lost 4 bases, J lost 2 bases, and 15 bases lay in between. Germline CDR1 reads LNHDA; CDR2 reads SQIVND (reference sequence). This CDR3 is 15 amino acids long. The CDR3 loop reads CASSRGASDPYEQYF. The CDR3 coding sequence is TGTGCCAGTAGTAGGGGAGCTAGCGATCCCTACGAGCAGTACTTC.

The gene calls are TRBV2 and TRBJ1-2; TRBD1 agrees at 9 bases. Trimming at V came to 6 bases and at J to 5 bases, leaving 1 base not matched to a gene. Germline V gene sequence: CDR1 SNHLY, CDR2 FYNNEI. This CDR3 is 12 amino acids long. CDR3 DNA sequence: TGTGCCAGCAGAGACAGGGGGTATGGCTACACCTTC. It is translated as CASRDRGYGYTF.

The chain joins TRBV5-1 to TRBJ2-3; D could derive from TRBD1 or TRBD2 (6 bases each). This CDR3 has 19 amino acids. Trimming shortened V by 4 bases and J by 1 base, and 25 bases separated the two germline ends. Germline loops: CDR1 SGHRS, CDR2 YFSETQ. The CDR3 loop is CASSPGAGPTSRGTDTQYF. The CDR3 region has the DNA TGCGCCAGCAGCCCAGGGGCGGGGCCGACTAGTAGGGGCACAGATACGCAGTATTTT.

The chain combines TRBV6-5 with TRBJ2-5; D remains unclear. The CDR3 runs 11 residues. Trimming stripped 5 bases from V and 9 bases from J, with 10 bases between. In germline, CDR1 is MNHEY, CDR2 SVGAGI. The CDR3 loop is CASSDGEAQYF. The DNA for the CDR3 is TGTGCCAGCAGTGATGGCGAGGCCCAGTACTTC.